This T cell receptor (beta chain) was sequenced in a study of blood T cell repertoires in COVID-19. Whole-study context: The United States, Italy and Spain provided the acute and convalescent COVID-19 samples. The cDNA or gDNA used as material had been derived from T cells, B-cell-depleted T cells, or PBMCs.

With V trimmed by 4 bases and J by 1 base, 4 bases remained unmatched. The CDR3 runs to 15 residues. Germline V gene sequence: CDR1 MNHEY, CDR2 SVGAGI. Study processing details: Reference gene primer amplification gave estimated nucleated cell counts. TCRdb's table, derived via immunoSEQ multiplex PCR, lists solely in-frame clones and lacks some. V, J and clone size are those of that table, while D and trimming were read from the DNA. Here the sample spans some 66,000 clones, approximately 80% being singletons. The TCR originated in a man in his sixties with acute or convalescent COVID-19. The sample comprised peripheral blood. The chain recombines TRBV6-5 with TRBJ2-3, with 8 bases that match TRBD2. The CDR3 protein is CASSWGSGGTDTQYF. The DNA of the CDR3 is TGTGCCAGCAGTTGGGGTAGCGGGGGCACAGATACGCAGTATTTT.